Sequencing of this T cell receptor beta chain was carried out in a study of response to subunit inactivated influenza vaccine. Study-level results: Each seasonal influenza vaccination recruits few new T cells, the authors suggested.

The CDR3 consists of 13 residues. The V end lost 2 bases, the J end lost 6 bases, and 9 bases lay between the germline ends. Germline V gene lookup returns CDR1 SGHTA and CDR2 FQGNSA. In its sample, this clonotype was seen many times. Its target is unknown. Each CDR3 protein is one row after TCRdb ran MiXCR on the RT-PCR reads. The table has 450,000 to 700,000 distinct CDR3 sequences, 12% to 15% seen once. Source: PBMCs from blood, taken 12 days after vaccination. This clonotype was obtained from a man aged 50-59 years who received an inactivated influenza vaccine. The chain is built from TRBV7-2 and TRBJ2-3; a weak D match, TRBD2 (6 bases). The CDR3: CASSLWGEDTQYF. As DNA, the CDR3 is TGTGCCAGCAGCTTATGGGGGGAGGATACGCAGTATTTT.